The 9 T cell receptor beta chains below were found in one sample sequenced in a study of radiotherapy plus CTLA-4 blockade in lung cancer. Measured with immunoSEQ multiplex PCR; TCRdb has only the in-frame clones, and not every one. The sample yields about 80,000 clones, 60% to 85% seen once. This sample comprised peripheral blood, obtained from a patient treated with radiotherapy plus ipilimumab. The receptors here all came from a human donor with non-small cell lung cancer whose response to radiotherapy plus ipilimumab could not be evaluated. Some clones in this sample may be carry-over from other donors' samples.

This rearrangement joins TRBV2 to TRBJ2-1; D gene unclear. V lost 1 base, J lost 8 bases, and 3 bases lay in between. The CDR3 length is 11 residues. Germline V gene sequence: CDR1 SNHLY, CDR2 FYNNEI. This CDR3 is CASSEVDEQFF. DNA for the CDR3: TGTGCCAGCAGTGAAGTCGATGAGCAGTTCTTC.

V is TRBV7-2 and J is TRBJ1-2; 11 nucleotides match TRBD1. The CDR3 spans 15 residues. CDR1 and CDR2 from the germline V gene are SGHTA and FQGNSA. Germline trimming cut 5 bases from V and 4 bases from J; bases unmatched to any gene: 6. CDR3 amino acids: CASSAGTGGSYGYTF. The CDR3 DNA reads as TGTGCCAGCAGCGCGGGGACAGGGGGTAGCTATGGCTACACCTTC.

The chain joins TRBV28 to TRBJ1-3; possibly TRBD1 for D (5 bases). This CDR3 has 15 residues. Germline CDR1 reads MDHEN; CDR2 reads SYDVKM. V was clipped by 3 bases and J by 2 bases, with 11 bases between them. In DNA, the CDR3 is TGTGCCAGCAGTTTGTTGTCAGGGACTGGAAACACCATATATTTT. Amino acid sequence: CASSLLSGTGNTIYF.

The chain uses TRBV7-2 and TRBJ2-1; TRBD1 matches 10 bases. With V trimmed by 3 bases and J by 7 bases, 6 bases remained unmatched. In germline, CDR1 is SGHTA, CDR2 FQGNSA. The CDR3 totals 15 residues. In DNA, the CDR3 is TGTGCCAGCAGCTTGGAGACAGGGGGCATGAATGAGCAGTTCTTC. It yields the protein CASSLETGGMNEQFF. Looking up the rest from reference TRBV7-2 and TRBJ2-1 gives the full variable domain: GAGVSQSPSNKVTEKGKDVELRCDPISGHTALYWYRQSLGQGLEFLIYFQGNSAPDKSGLPSDRFSAERTGGSVSTLTIQRTQQEDSAVYLCASSLETGGMNEQFFGPGTRLTVL.

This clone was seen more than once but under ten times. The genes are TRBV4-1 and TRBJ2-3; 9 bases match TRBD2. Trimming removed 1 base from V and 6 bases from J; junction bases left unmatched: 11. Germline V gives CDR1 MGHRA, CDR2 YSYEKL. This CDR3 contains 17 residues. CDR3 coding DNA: TGCGCCAGCAGCCAAGGGGGAGCGGGGGGCGGGACGGATACGCAGTATTTT. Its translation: CASSQGGAGGGTDTQYF.

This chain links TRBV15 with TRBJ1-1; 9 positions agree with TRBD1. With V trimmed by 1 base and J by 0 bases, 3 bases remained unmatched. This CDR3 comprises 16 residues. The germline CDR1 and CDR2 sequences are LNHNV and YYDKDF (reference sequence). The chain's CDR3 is CATSRGDREMNTEAFF. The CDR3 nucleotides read TGTGCCACCAGCAGAGGGGACAGGGAAATGAACACTGAAGCTTTCTTT. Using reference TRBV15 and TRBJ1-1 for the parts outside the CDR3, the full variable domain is DAMVIQNPRYQVTQFGKPVTLSCSQTLNHNVMYWYQQKSSQAPKLLFHYYDKDFNNEADTPDNFQSRRPNTSFCFLDIRSPGLGDTAMYLCATSRGDREMNTEAFFGQGTRLTVV.

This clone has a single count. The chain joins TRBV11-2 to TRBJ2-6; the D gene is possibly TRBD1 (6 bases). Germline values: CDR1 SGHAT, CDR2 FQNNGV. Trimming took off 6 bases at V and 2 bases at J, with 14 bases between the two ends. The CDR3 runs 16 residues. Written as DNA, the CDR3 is TGTGCCAGCAGGGACTTAAGGGGGACTGGGGCCAACGTCCTGACTTTC. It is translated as CASRDLRGTGANVLTF.

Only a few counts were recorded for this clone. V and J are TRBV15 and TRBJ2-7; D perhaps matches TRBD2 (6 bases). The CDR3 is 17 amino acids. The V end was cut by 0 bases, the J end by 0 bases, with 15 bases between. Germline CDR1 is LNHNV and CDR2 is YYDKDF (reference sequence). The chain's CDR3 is CATSRDTAGLFSYEQYF. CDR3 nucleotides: TGTGCCACCAGCAGAGATACTGCGGGACTGTTCTCCTACGAGCAGTACTTC.

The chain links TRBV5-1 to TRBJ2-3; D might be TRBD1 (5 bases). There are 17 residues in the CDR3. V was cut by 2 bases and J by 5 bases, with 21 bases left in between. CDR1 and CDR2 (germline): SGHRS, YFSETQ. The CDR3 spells CASSFLPSSGKGDTQYF. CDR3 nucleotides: TGCGCCAGCAGCTTCCTCCCATCCTCAGGGAAAGGAGATACGCAGTATTTT.